This T cell receptor (beta chain) emerged from a study of PD-1 blockade in classical Hodgkin lymphoma. Study outcomes and limitations: A significant rise in TCR diversity by C4D1 was seen for CD4+ but not CD8+ cells. Complete responders had baseline diversity similar to newly diagnosed patients. Patients were excluded if nivolumab began under 1 year after ASCT (the autologous transplant).

Patients all relapsed after autologous stem cell transplantation, and there was variation in brentuximab vedotin exposure. Looked up from germline, CDR1 is MNHNS and CDR2 is SASEGT. This CDR3 region has 13 residues. Trimming took 8 bases from V and 3 from J, leaving 14 bases between them. Measured with immunoSEQ multiplex PCR; TCRdb has only the in-frame clones, and not every one. The sample lists almost 85,000 clones, about nine tenths occurring once. A note on this clone: The target antigen is unknown.

This sample comprised peripheral blood mononuclear cells (PBMCs), obtained at baseline. This clonotype was sampled from a human donor with classical Hodgkin lymphoma. The chain joins TRBV6-1 to TRBJ2-7, with a possible D match to TRBD2 (7 bases). CDR3 sequence (DNA): TGTGCCAGCGAAAACAGGGAGGGCTACGAGCAGTACTTC. This encodes CASENREGYEQYF.